This T cell receptor (beta chain) derives from a study of T cell responses to AZD1222 COVID-19 vaccine. The overall study: Some second doses came at about 4 weeks and others at about 12 weeks; these were pooled.

Study findings and constraints: Nearly half of spike-specific TCRs reportedly target unmutated variant regions.

Details on this clone: No antigen is known for it.

Sequencing was performed with immunoSEQ multiplex PCR; in TCRdb, only in-frame clones are kept and a portion is missing. In the table there are about 160,000 clones, about nine tenths of which are singletons. The receptor was derived from an adult in good health. Sample: peripheral blood, taken on day 0 of AZD1222 vaccination.

CDR3 in amino acids: CASRERTDTQYF. DNA for the CDR3: TGTGCCAGCAGGGAACGCACAGATACGCAGTATTTT. The rearrangement joins TRBV2 to TRBJ2-3; D gene ambiguous. Per germline, CDR1 SNHLY and CDR2 FYNNEI. V was pared by 6 bases and J by 1 base, with 5 bases between. The length of the CDR3 is 12 residues.